The 28 T cell receptor beta chains below come from one sample, sequenced in a study of siplizumab effects on memory and regulatory T cells. Repertoires were generated with immunoSEQ multiplex PCR, while TCRdb's copy carries only in-frame clones and drops some. The repertoire holds some 52,000 clones, with approximately 97% as singletons. Sequenced input: naive CD4+ T cells sorted from blood. These receptors all stem from a human donor in good health.

V and J are TRBV9 and TRBJ2-1; 10 bases map to TRBD2. The J segment lost 1 base and the V segment lost 4 bases, leaving 5 bases of the junction unmatched. Germline lookup yields CDR1 SGDLS and CDR2 YYNGEE. The CDR3 is 16 residues long. CDR3 bases: TGTGCCAGCAGCACAAGGACTAGCGGATCCTACAATGAGCAGTTCTTC. Translated: CASSTRTSGSYNEQFF.

CDR3 loop: CASSLQTANNQPQHF. CDR3 coding DNA: TGTGCCAGCAGTTTACAGACAGCGAACAATCAGCCCCAGCATTTT. The V call is TRBV28, the J call TRBJ1-5; possible D gene TRBD1, 5 bases. Trimming removed 2 bases at V and 3 bases at J, with 11 bases between. The length of the CDR3 is 15 residues. CDR1 and CDR2 (germline): MDHEN, SYDVKM.

In regard to this clone: Other DNA sequences in this sample translate to the same CDR3. This rearrangement joins TRBV19 to TRBJ1-1; D gene uncertain. There are 13 residues in the CDR3. Germline CDR1 and CDR2: LNHDA and SQIVND (reference sequence). The germline V and J ends were trimmed by 1 base and 2 bases, with 5 bases remaining between them. The CDR3 loop reads CASSIGANTEAFF. CDR3 DNA sequence: TGTGCCAGTAGTATAGGCGCCAACACTGAAGCTTTCTTT.

CDR3 sequence: CASSQTSGGYEQYF. The CDR3 nucleotides are TGTGCCAGCAGTCAGACTAGCGGGGGTTACGAGCAGTACTTC. The rearrangement uses TRBV6-5 and TRBJ2-7; 12 bases align to TRBD2. In germline, CDR1 is MNHEY, CDR2 SVGAGI. The V segment lost 5 bases and the J segment 4 bases; nucleotides outside the gene matches: 3. The CDR3 runs to 14 residues.

This clone appeared a single time. In nucleotides, the CDR3 is TGTGCCAGCACCTTAGGAGCTTACGAGCAGTACTTC. Its translation: CASTLGAYEQYF. The genes are TRBV6-1 and TRBJ2-7; D call uncertain. Deletions cut 7 bases from V and 4 bases from J, with 11 bases between. The CDR3 length is 12 residues. Germline CDR1 and CDR2: MNHNS and SASEGT.

The rearrangement joins TRBV30 to TRBJ1-4; D might be TRBD1 (6 bases). CDR1 is GTSNPN and CDR2 is SVGIG in the germline V gene (reference sequence). V lost 4 bases to trimming and J lost 8 bases, with 8 bases between them. The CDR3 covers 11 residues. CDR3 sequence (DNA): TGTGCCTGGAAACAGGGCGAAAAACTGTTTTTT. Its protein is CAWKQGEKLFF.

This clone has just one count. The gene calls are TRBV2 and TRBJ2-4; D gene unclear. V lost 2 bases and J 0 bases, leaving 11 bases between the germline ends. The CDR3 has 16 amino acids. CDR1 is SNHLY, CDR2 FYNNEI, per germline. Here the CDR3 reads CASSEKDLLAKNIQYF. CDR3 in DNA: TGTGCCAGCAGTGAAAAGGATCTTCTAGCCAAAAACATTCAGTACTTC.

V and J are TRBV5-5 and TRBJ2-5, with TRBD2 as a possible D gene (7 bases). V lost 2 bases to trimming and J lost 5 bases, with 13 bases between them. CDR1 and CDR2 (germline): SGHKS, YYEKEE (reference sequence). This CDR3 has 14 amino acids. This chain's CDR3 is CASSFGGAPETQYF. DNA of the CDR3: TGTGCCAGCAGCTTTGGGGGGGCGCCGGAGACCCAGTACTTC.

This clone appeared a single time. The chain employs TRBV19 and TRBJ2-3; D is possibly TRBD1 (6 bases). With 6 bases removed from V and 1 base from J, the gap between germline ends came to 14 bases. The CDR3 is 15 residues long. The V gene's germline CDR1 is LNHDA and CDR2 SQIVND (reference sequence). The CDR3 sequence: CASRAGGAGTDTQYF. Written as DNA, the CDR3 is TGTGCCAGTAGGGCTGGGGGCGCTGGCACAGATACGCAGTATTTT. Full variable domain (rest looked up from reference TRBV19 and TRBJ2-3): DGGITQSPKYLFRKEGQNVTLSCEQNLNHDAMYWYRQDPGQGLRLIYYSQIVNDFQKGDIAEGYSVSREKKESFPLTVTSAQKNPTAFYLCASRAGGAGTDTQYFGPGTRLTVL.

V and J are TRBV11-3 and TRBJ2-1; D possibly uses TRBD1 or TRBD2 (5 bases each). The CDR3 spans 15 residues. Looked up from germline, CDR1 is SGHNT and CDR2 is YENEEA. V lost 5 bases, J lost 0 bases, and 11 bases lay in between. CDR3 sequence: CASSGGRSSYNEQFF. Written as DNA, the CDR3 is TGTGCCAGCAGCGGGGGAAGGTCCTCCTACAATGAGCAGTTCTTC. Drawing the rest from reference TRBV11-3 and TRBJ2-1, the complete variable domain is EAGVVQSPRYKIIEKKQPVAFWCNPISGHNTLYWYLQNLGQGPELLIRYENEEAVDDSQLPKDRFSAERLKGVDSTLKIQPAELGDSAVYLCASSGGRSSYNEQFFGPGTRLTVL.

The chain is built from TRBV15 and TRBJ2-5, with D possibly matching TRBD1 (5 bases). The CDR3 length is 16 residues. Trimming shortened V by 0 bases and J by 7 bases, and 18 bases separated the two germline ends. Germline V gene lookup returns CDR1 LNHNV and CDR2 YYDKDF (reference sequence). CDR3 in amino acids: CATSRELSSTVGTQYF. Written as DNA, the CDR3 is TGTGCCACCAGCAGAGAGCTTAGCTCGACAGTAGGGACCCAGTACTTC.

The chain combines TRBV4-3 with TRBJ2-2, with 8 bases that match TRBD2. V gave up 0 bases and J gave up 8 bases; unmatched junction bases: 8. Germline loops: CDR1 LGHNA, CDR2 YSLEER. The CDR3 runs to 16 residues. CDR3 loop: CASSQDRVAGSGELFF. CDR3 DNA: TGCGCCAGCAGCCAAGATCGGGTAGCGGGAAGTGGGGAGCTGTTTTTT.

The chain has TRBV30 and TRBJ1-1; the D gene is possibly TRBD1 (6 bases). Trimming removed 5 bases at V and 0 bases at J, with 7 bases between. The germline V gene has CDR1 GTSNPN and CDR2 SVGIG (reference sequence). The CDR3 is 12 amino acids. The CDR3, as DNA: TGTGCCTGGGACAGGCTGAACACTGAAGCTTTCTTT. It yields the protein CAWDRLNTEAFF. Using reference TRBV30 and TRBJ1-1 for the parts outside the CDR3, the full variable domain is SQTIHQWPATLVQPVGSPLSLECTVEGTSNPNLYWYRQAAGRGLQLLFYSVGIGQISSEVPQNLSASRPQDRQFILSSKKLLLSDSGFYLCAWDRLNTEAFFGQGTRLTVV.

The genes are TRBV11-3 and TRBJ2-1, with D unclear. In germline, CDR1 is SGHNT, CDR2 YENEEA. CDR3 length equals 13 residues. V was clipped by 4 bases and J by 7 bases, with 11 bases between them. CDR3 loop: CASSSYTRNEQFF. The CDR3 coding sequence is TGTGCCAGCAGCTCCTATACCAGGAATGAGCAGTTCTTC.

The V and J genes are TRBV6-1 and TRBJ2-5; TRBD1 aligns across 11 bases. The V and J ends lost 4 bases and 2 bases, in that order; junction bases with no gene match: 3. Per the germline V gene, CDR1 is MNHNS and CDR2 is SASEGT. The CDR3 has 15 amino acids. The CDR3: CASSGTGGLQETQYF. The CDR3 DNA sequence: TGTGCCAGCAGTGGGACAGGGGGCTTGCAAGAGACCCAGTACTTC.

The chain uses TRBV18 and TRBJ2-5; D is unresolved. V was cut by 2 bases and J by 1 base, with 11 bases left in between. This CDR3 region has 15 residues. The V gene's germline CDR1 is KGHSH and CDR2 LQKENI. Here the CDR3 reads CASSPTLASQETQYF. The DNA for the CDR3 is TGTGCCAGCTCACCAACGTTGGCCAGCCAAGAGACCCAGTACTTC.

The chain joins TRBV5-1 to TRBJ2-7; a possible D gene is TRBD1 (5 bases). This CDR3 is built from 15 residues. V lost 0 bases and J 6 bases, leaving 16 bases between the germline ends. CDR1 SGHRS and CDR2 YFSETQ come from the germline V gene. The CDR3 spells CASSLAGQGLFEQYF. CDR3 coding DNA: TGCGCCAGCAGCTTGGCCGGGCAGGGTCTCTTCGAGCAGTACTTC. The variable domain in full, completed from reference TRBV5-1 and TRBJ2-7, reads KAGVTQTPRYLIKTRGQQVTLSCSPISGHRSVSWYQQTPGQGLQFLFEYFSETQRNKGNFPGRFSGRQFSNSRSEMNVSTLELGDSALYLCASSLAGQGLFEQYFGPGTRLTVT.

The rearrangement links TRBV6-5 to TRBJ2-7, with 7 positions matching TRBD1. The CDR3 loop spans 15 amino acids. Trimming removed 6 bases from V and 6 bases from J; junction bases left unmatched: 14. CDR1 is MNHEY, CDR2 SVGAGI, per germline. The CDR3 DNA sequence: TGTGCCAGCAGCCGCCCCACATCGACAGGGAGCGAGCAGTACTTC. Translated: CASSRPTSTGSEQYF.

On this clone: A junction end diverges from the germline sequence, so it may reflect a read error. V is TRBV7-7 and J is TRBJ2-5; tentative D call: TRBD2 (5 bases). Germline loops: CDR1 SSHAT, CDR2 FNYEAQ (reference sequence). This CDR3 is 14 amino acids long. CDR3 sequence reads: CASSLNRRAETQYF. In DNA form, the CDR3 reads TGTGCTAGCAGCCTGAACCGGCGGGCGGAGACCCAGTACTTC.

The rearrangement uses TRBV4-1 and TRBJ2-4; 13 nucleotides agree with TRBD2. The CDR3 covers 17 residues. CDR1 and CDR2 from the germline V gene are MGHRA and YSYEKL. After removal of 6 bases from V and 0 bases from J, the junction contained 5 bases not matched to a gene. CDR3 protein: CASRPGLAGLAKNIQYF. In DNA form, the CDR3 reads TGCGCCAGCAGGCCGGGACTAGCGGGACTAGCCAAAAACATTCAGTACTTC.

In nucleotides, the CDR3 is TGTGCCAGCAGTTCCTGGGGGGCGGGATCCCACAATGAGCAGTTCTTC. It yields the protein CASSSWGAGSHNEQFF. The rearrangement links TRBV27 to TRBJ2-1; D tentatively reads TRBD1 or TRBD2 (6 bases each). V dropped 4 bases and J dropped 5 bases, with 18 bases sitting between them. The CDR3 has 16 residues. Germline CDR1 MNHEY, CDR2 SMNVEV (reference sequence).

V is TRBV10-1 and J is TRBJ2-7; 10 bases map to TRBD1. Germline CDR1 reads WNHNN; CDR2 reads SYGVQD (reference sequence). This CDR3 is built from 16 residues. Germline trimming cut 3 bases from V and 4 bases from J; bases unmatched to any gene: 9. The chain's CDR3 is CASSEVPGTGVYEQYF. DNA of the CDR3: TGCGCCAGCAGTGAAGTTCCCGGGACAGGGGTTTACGAGCAGTACTTC.

The chain couples TRBV28 to TRBJ1-1; D unresolved. V lost 4 bases and J 3 bases, leaving 3 bases between the germline ends. Germline V gene sequence: CDR1 MDHEN, CDR2 SYDVKM. The CDR3 covers 11 residues. CDR3 coding DNA: TGTGCCAGCAGTTCCCACACTGAAGCTTTCTTT. Protein: CASSSHTEAFF.

The chain employs TRBV21-1 and TRBJ2-2; the table's D call of TRBD2 was not tested on the DNA. TRBV21-1 is reported as a pseudogene. This CDR3 contains 15 residues. CDR3 bases: TGTGCCAGCAGCGCTAGCGGGAGGGCCGCCGGGGAGCTGTTTTTT. Its protein product is CASSASGRAAGELFF.

The chain uses TRBV4-1 and TRBJ2-7, with D uncertain. The CDR3 loop spans 16 amino acids. V lost 1 base to trimming and J lost 3 bases, with 16 bases between them. Germline assignment: CDR1 MGHRA and CDR2 YSYEKL. The CDR3 is CASSQVATRAVYEQYF. DNA for the CDR3: TGCGCCAGCAGCCAAGTGGCGACCCGCGCCGTCTACGAGCAGTACTTC.

The rearrangement joins TRBV15 to TRBJ1-4, with 7 bases fitting TRBD1. With V trimmed by 5 bases and J by 3 bases, 9 bases remained unmatched. Germline CDR1 is LNHNV and CDR2 is YYDKDF (reference sequence). This CDR3 region has 16 residues. CDR3 sequence reads: CATSLPGRGANEKLFF. In DNA, the CDR3 is TGTGCCACCAGCCTTCCAGGCAGGGGGGCTAATGAAAAACTGTTTTTT. Based on the CDR3 plus reference TRBV15 and TRBJ1-4, the full variable domain is DAMVIQNPRYQVTQFGKPVTLSCSQTLNHNVMYWYQQKSSQAPKLLFHYYDKDFNNEADTPDNFQSRRPNTSFCFLDIRSPGLGDTAMYLCATSLPGRGANEKLFFGSGTQLSVL.

This chain links TRBV6-4 with TRBJ2-1; 7 nucleotides match TRBD2. Trimming at V came to 4 bases and at J to 6 bases, leaving 12 bases not matched to a gene. Germline V gives CDR1 MRHNA, CDR2 SNTAGT. The CDR3 runs to 16 residues. The CDR3 region is CASSGTLTSWGNEQFF. DNA of the CDR3: TGTGCCAGCAGTGGGACTTTGACTAGCTGGGGCAATGAGCAGTTCTTC.

This chain links TRBV6-1 with TRBJ1-2; unclear D gene. CDR1 and CDR2 (germline): MNHNS, SASEGT. The V end lost 2 bases, the J end lost 4 bases, and 5 bases lay between the germline ends. The length of the CDR3 is 12 residues. CDR3 region: CASSELVYGYTF. CDR3 coding DNA: TGTGCCAGCAGTGAACTCGTCTATGGCTACACCTTC.